This passage covers 4 T cell receptor beta chains from one sample sequenced in a study of cytomegalovirus exposure and HLA in healthy donors. A multiplex PCR was run with 60 Vbeta primers and 13 Jbeta primers. Repertoires were generated with immunoSEQ multiplex PCR, while TCRdb's copy carries only in-frame clones and drops some. Of around 140,000 clones listed, about four fifths are singletons. Sequenced sample: PBMCs. These receptor sequences come from a man younger than 30 in good health and CMV-seropositive.

This chain uses TRBV9 with TRBJ2-3; D perhaps matches TRBD1 (5 bases). Germline V gene sequence: CDR1 SGDLS, CDR2 YYNGEE. The CDR3 runs 14 residues. The ends were cut back, 7 bases at V and 2 bases at J, with 14 bases in the middle. The CDR3 DNA follows: TGTGCCAGCTCTCCCAGGGTCTTCACAGATACGCAGTATTTT. Encoded protein: CASSPRVFTDTQYF. Filled out from reference TRBV9 and TRBJ2-3, the complete variable domain reads DSGVTQTPKHLITATGQRVTLRCSPRSGDLSVYWYQQSLDQGLQFLIQYYNGEERAKGNILERFSAQQFPDLHSELNLSSLELGDSALYFCASSPRVFTDTQYFGPGTRLTVL.

The chain recombines TRBV29-1 with TRBJ2-3; TRBD2 matches 11 bases. Per germline, CDR1 SQVTM and CDR2 ANQGSEA. Trimming removed 0 bases from V and 0 bases from J; junction bases left unmatched: 11. The CDR3 runs to 19 residues. CDR3: CSVEDSLAGDLLSTDTQYF. The DNA of the CDR3 is TGCAGCGTTGAAGATTCACTAGCGGGAGACCTTTTAAGCACAGATACGCAGTATTTT.

The V call is TRBV6-1, the J call TRBJ2-7; no firm D call. This CDR3 contains 14 residues. V lost 5 bases and J 5 bases, leaving 16 bases between the germline ends. Per germline, CDR1 MNHNS and CDR2 SASEGT. As DNA, the CDR3 is TGTGCCAGCAGTCGCAGAGTCGGCGCGGACGAGCAGTACTTC. It is translated as CASSRRVGADEQYF.

This chain uses TRBV2 with TRBJ2-5; TRBD2 might be the D (6 bases). V was clipped by 3 bases and J by 4 bases, with 15 bases between them. There are 15 residues in the CDR3. Germline V gene data show CDR1 as SNHLY and CDR2 as FYNNEI. In DNA form, the CDR3 reads TGTGCCAGCAGTGAGCCGGGGAGGACGGGAGAGACCCAGTACTTC. Encoded protein: CASSEPGRTGETQYF.